Reported below is one T cell receptor (beta chain). From germline, CDR1 is MDHEN and CDR2 SYDVKM. The J segment lost 0 bases and the V segment lost 7 bases, leaving 5 bases of the junction unmatched. The CDR3 consists of 14 residues. PCR involved 60 Vbeta and 13 Jbeta primers. This table comes from immunoSEQ multiplex PCR, and its TCRdb copy is limited to in-frame clones, with some not included. The table has about 100,000 clones, about three quarters seen once. These data come from a study of cytomegalovirus exposure and HLA in healthy donors. The sequenced material came from PBMCs. V is TRBV28 and J is TRBJ1-2; 7 positions agree with TRBD1. The TCR was taken from a man aged 35-49 years in good health and CMV-seropositive. CDR3 sequence reads: CASTGGTANYGYTF. The CDR3 nucleotides are TGTGCCAGCACCGGAGGGACAGCTAACTATGGCTACACCTTC.